This is a list of T cell receptor beta chains from one sample in a study of cytomegalovirus exposure and HLA in healthy donors. Produced via immunoSEQ multiplex PCR; TCRdb's table is partial and in-frame only. With 35,000 to 45,000 clones in the sample, the ten largest clones hold 8% to 10%. Material for sequencing was PBMCs. The receptors here all came from a male donor in good health and CMV-seronegative. The CDR3 runs from the conserved cysteine through the conserved F or W. A D gene is named only where the DNA matches it firmly. Expanded clones are given a class, and other clones once, few, many or no size at all.

v_call	clone_size	j_call	d_call	cdr3_nt	cdr3_aa
TRBV4-2	.	TRBJ2-7	TRBD1	TGTGCCAGCAGCGTATCGGCAGGACAGGTATCCTACGAGCAGTACTTC	CASSVSAGQVSYEQYF
TRBV18	.	TRBJ2-7	.	TGTGCCAGCTCGTCCTATGAGGGGGACGAGCAGTACTTC	CASSSYEGDEQYF
TRBV5-8	.	TRBJ1-5	TRBD1	TGTGCCAGCAGCGGGACAGGGAGTCAGCCCCAGCATTTT	CASSGTGSQPQHF
TRBV27	.	TRBJ1-4	.	TGTGCCAGCAGTCTTAGCGGGGGTCGGGAACTGTTTTTT	CASSLSGGRELFF
TRBV19	.	TRBJ1-5	.	TGTGCCAGCAACCTCCAGGGGTTTAGCAATCAGCCCCAGCATTTT	CASNLQGFSNQPQHF
TRBV6-5	.	TRBJ1-1	TRBD1	TGTGCCAGCAGTTACGGAGGGACAGGAACGAACACTGAAGCTTTCTTT	CASSYGGTGTNTEAFF
TRBV19	.	TRBJ1-1	TRBD1	TGTGCCAGTAGTTCCGGGACAGGGGGCACTGAAGCTTTCTTT	CASSSGTGGTEAFF
TRBV25-1	.	TRBJ1-4	.	TGTGCCAGCAGTAAGGGAGGAAGGAATGAAAAACTGTTTTTT	CASSKGGRNEKLFF
TRBV5-6	.	TRBJ2-7	.	TGTGCCAGCAGCCCTAGGAAGTGGGGGCTCGAGCAGTACTTC	CASSPRKWGLEQYF
TRBV6-4	.	TRBJ2-7	.	TGTGCCAGCAGTGACCAAAACGCTAGCCTCCCTTTTTCCTACGAGCAGTACTTC	CASSDQNASLPFSYEQYF
TRBV28	.	TRBJ1-1	.	TGTGCCAGCAGTGTTAACTATGAAGCTTTCTTT	CASSVNYEAFF
TRBV7-9	.	TRBJ2-2	TRBD1	TGTGCCAGCAGCTTCCAGGGGGCCGGCACCGGGGAGCTGTTTTTT	CASSFQGAGTGELFF
TRBV6-6	.	TRBJ1-5	.	TGTGCCAGCAGCCGAACAGATCAGCCCCAGCATTTT	CASSRTDQPQHF
TRBV28	.	TRBJ2-3	.	TGTGCCAGCAGATTACTAGACACAGATACGCAGTATTTT	CASRLLDTDTQYF
TRBV19	.	TRBJ1-2	.	TGTGCCAGTAGCCTCGGGCAGGGGTTCTATGGCTACACCTTC	CASSLGQGFYGYTF
TRBV19	.	TRBJ2-3	TRBD2	TGTGCCAGTAGTCCAGGACTAGCGGGAGGCCTTGATACGCAGTATTTT	CASSPGLAGGLDTQYF
TRBV29-1	.	TRBJ1-2	.	TGCAGCGTTGAAGATACGGCTACGGGGAACTATGGCTACACCTTC	CSVEDTATGNYGYTF
TRBV7-8	.	TRBJ1-2	.	TGTGCCAGCAGCTTAGACAGGCGAGGCTACACCTTC	CASSLDRRGYTF
TRBV9	.	TRBJ2-7	.	TGTGCCAGCAGCGGAGGAAACGAGCAGTACTTC	CASSGGNEQYF
TRBV6-5	.	TRBJ2-7	.	TGTGCCAGCAGGGCCTTAGGGGGTGAGGAGCAGTACTTC	CASRALGGEEQYF
TRBV28	.	TRBJ1-5	TRBD1	TGTGCCAGCAAGGGCAGGGGGTTTCGGAATAGCAATCAGCCCCAGCATTTT	CASKGRGFRNSNQPQHF
TRBV19	medium-sized	TRBJ1-5	.	TGTGCCAGTAGTATCATCAGGGCTGGCAATCAGCCCCAGCATTTT	CASSIIRAGNQPQHF
TRBV2	.	TRBJ1-1	.	TGTGCCAGCAGAGGGGAAACTGAAGCTTTCTTT	CASRGETEAFF
TRBV28	.	TRBJ2-1	TRBD2	TGTGCCAGCAGCCCCGGACTAGCGGGCGGGTCAGGGAATGAGCAGTTCTTC	CASSPGLAGGSGNEQFF
TRBV2	.	TRBJ1-1	TRBD1	TGTGCCAGCAGGGTAAACAGGGGAAACACTGAAGCTTTCTTT	CASRVNRGNTEAFF
TRBV28	.	TRBJ1-2	.	TGTGCCAGCAGTTCGGGGGTCTATGGCTACACCTTC	CASSSGVYGYTF
TRBV7-9	.	TRBJ2-2	TRBD2	TGTGCCAGCAGCTCTCCCAGCGGGAGTGGCGGGGAGCTGTTTTTT	CASSSPSGSGGELFF
TRBV11-2	.	TRBJ2-7	TRBD1	TGTGCCAGTAAAACAGGGGACTACGAGCAGTACTTC	CASKTGDYEQYF
TRBV6-5	.	TRBJ1-4	TRBD1	TGTGCCAGCAGCTCCCCCGGGACAGGGGATGAAAAACTGTTTTTT	CASSSPGTGDEKLFF
TRBV19	.	TRBJ1-1	TRBD1	TGTGCCAGTAGTATCACAGGGGGCGCGGGCCAAGCTTTCTTT	CASSITGGAGQAFF
TRBV19	.	TRBJ2-3	TRBD1	TGTGCCAGTAGCAAGGCAGGGGGTACAGATACGCAGTATTTT	CASSKAGGTDTQYF
TRBV5-4	.	TRBJ2-7	TRBD2	TGTGCCAGCAGCTCCCGGGGGGGTGACTACGAGCAGTACTTC	CASSSRGGDYEQYF
TRBV6-1	.	TRBJ1-5	.	TGTGCCAGCAGTTTGAGTAGCAATCAGCCCCAGCATTTT	CASSLSSNQPQHF
TRBV30	.	TRBJ2-6	.	TGTGCCTGCACTGGGGGGTCCGGGGCCAACGTCCTGACTTTC	CACTGGSGANVLTF
TRBV11-2	.	TRBJ2-7	.	TGTGCCAGCAGCTTATACCGGGAGCAGAACGAGCAGTACTTC	CASSLYREQNEQYF
TRBV6-1	.	TRBJ1-5	.	TGTGCCAGCAGTGAACTGACTGGTCAGCCCCAGCATTTT	CASSELTGQPQHF
TRBV14	.	TRBJ2-1	TRBD2	TGTGCCAGCAGCCCATATGGGTCGGGGGGAAGTGAGCAGTTCTTC	CASSPYGSGGSEQFF
TRBV14	.	TRBJ2-7	.	TGTGCCAGCAGCAGGGGGTGGAACGAGCAGTACTTC	CASSRGWNEQYF
TRBV28	.	TRBJ1-4	.	TGTGCCAGCAGTGGGCTCTTCGAAAAACTGTTTTTT	CASSGLFEKLFF
TRBV6-1	.	TRBJ2-7	TRBD2	TGTGCCAGCAGGAGGGTACGGGAGGGCTACGAGCAGTACTTC	CASRRVREGYEQYF
TRBV19	.	TRBJ1-3	.	TGTGCCAGTAGTATCCGGGGAAACACCATATATTTT	CASSIRGNTIYF
TRBV7-2	.	TRBJ2-2	TRBD1	TGTGCCAGCAGCGCACTCGGACAGGCTCTCGGGGAGCTGTTTTTT	CASSALGQALGELFF
TRBV9	.	TRBJ2-4	.	TGTGCCAGCAGCCGCAGGGTGAATGACATTCAGTACTTC	CASSRRVNDIQYF
TRBV6-4	.	TRBJ2-7	TRBD1	TGTGCCAGCAGTCTAAACCCGGGACAGCGATTCCCCTACGAGCAGTACTTC	CASSLNPGQRFPYEQYF
TRBV7-6	.	TRBJ2-1	TRBD1	TGTGCCAGCAGCCCTGACCGAACAGGGGCGGATGAGCAGTTCTTC	CASSPDRTGADEQFF